Each of the 23 T cell receptor beta chains below was sequenced from the same sample in a study of a mutant IDH1 vaccine in newly diagnosed glioma. Sequencing was performed with immunoSEQ multiplex PCR; in TCRdb, only in-frame clones are kept and a portion is missing. The sample shows some 61,000 clones, just over 85% of them seen only once. As for time point: baseline, week 1 (first vaccination visit). Described treatment: pre-vaccination baseline after standard-of-care therapy. The input for sequencing was PBMCs, taken from a glioma patient treated with radiotherapy, temozolomide or both. The receptors derive from a man aged 25-45 years with glioma.

The chain is built from TRBV6-4 and TRBJ2-2; possible D gene TRBD1, 5 bases. Trimming took off 3 bases at V and 4 bases at J, with 12 bases between the two ends. The CDR3 is made up of 15 amino acids. Germline V gene data show CDR1 as MRHNA and CDR2 as SNTAGT. For the CDR3, the DNA is TGTGCCAGCAGTGAACAAGGGGAAGGCACCGGGGAGCTGTTTTTT. It codes for CASSEQGEGTGELFF.

The J gene is TRBJ2-6, the V gene TRBV19, with D perhaps TRBD2 (5 bases). Between the trimmed V and J ends, which lost 6 bases and 0 bases, there was a span of 12 bases. The CDR3 has 16 amino acids. Germline V gives CDR1 LNHDA, CDR2 SQIVND (reference sequence). Here the CDR3 reads CASRAGRSSGANVLTF. DNA of the CDR3: TGTGCCAGTAGGGCGGGCAGATCCTCTGGGGCCAACGTCCTGACTTTC. Supplemented by reference TRBV19 and TRBJ2-6, the full variable domain reads DGGITQSPKYLFRKEGQNVTLSCEQNLNHDAMYWYRQDPGQGLRLIYYSQIVNDFQKGDIAEGYSVSREKKESFPLTVTSAQKNPTAFYLCASRAGRSSGANVLTFGAGSRLTVL.

The chain's CDR3 is CASSLETDYGYTF. Here the CDR3 DNA reads TGTGCCAGCAGCTTAGAAACGGACTATGGCTACACCTTC. V usage is TRBV7-9 and J usage is TRBJ1-2; D uncertain. The CDR3 has 13 residues. Trimming stripped 1 base from V and 3 bases from J, with 6 bases between. Germline V CDR1 and CDR2: SEHNR, FQNEAQ (reference sequence).

The gene calls are TRBV5-4 and TRBJ1-6; the match to TRBD1 covers 8 bases. V gave up 2 bases and J gave up 7 bases; unmatched junction bases: 2. The CDR3 consists of 14 residues. Germline loops: CDR1 SGHNT, CDR2 YYREEE (reference sequence). The CDR3 sequence is CASSLGTGNSPLHF. As DNA, the CDR3 is TGTGCCAGCAGCTTAGGGACAGGCAATTCACCCCTCCACTTT.

The V call is TRBV5-1, the J call TRBJ2-7, with D unclear. Per the germline V gene, CDR1 is SGHRS and CDR2 is YFSETQ. Trimming removed 5 bases from V and 7 bases from J, with 13 bases in between. The CDR3 is made up of 12 amino acids. The CDR3 DNA is TGCGCCAGCAGTCCCCCGTTTGGAGAGCAGTACTTC. Its protein product is CASSPPFGEQYF.

Remarks on this clone: The junction and the germline gene differ at one end; a read error may be behind it. The chain joins TRBV6-1 to TRBJ1-2; 7 bases map to TRBD1. Germline CDR1 MNHNS, CDR2 SASEGT. The CDR3 sequence is 14 residues long. Here the CDR3 DNA reads TGTGCCAGCAGGAAGTTGGGACAGCCGAGGAGATCTTACTTC. Translating it yields CASRKLGQPRRSYF.

The chain's CDR3 is CASSQDIWTPSPTAGELFF. DNA of the CDR3: TGTGCCAGCAGCCAAGATATATGGACTCCCTCTCCGACTGCTGGGGAGCTGTTTTTT. The V and J genes are TRBV4-2 and TRBJ2-2; possibly TRBD2 for D (5 bases). Per the germline V gene, CDR1 is LGHNA and CDR2 is YNFKEQ. Trimming cost V 0 bases and J 8 bases, with 25 bases left between them. The CDR3 runs to 19 residues.

The chain joins TRBV28 to TRBJ2-1; 13 bases fit TRBD2. Germline assignment: CDR1 MDHEN and CDR2 SYDVKM. This CDR3 is built from 15 residues. Trimming at V came to 6 bases and at J to 8 bases, leaving 7 bases not matched to a gene. The CDR3 region has the DNA TGTGCCAGCAGCATAACTAGCGGGGGGGTTGATGAGCAGTTCTTC. Translating it yields CASSITSGGVDEQFF.

V usage is TRBV5-6 and J usage is TRBJ2-2; tentatively, D is TRBD1 or TRBD2 (6 bases each). The ends were cut back, 4 bases at V and 8 bases at J, with 9 bases in the middle. The V gene's germline CDR1 is SGHDT and CDR2 YYEEEE. The CDR3 spans 12 residues. CDR3 sequence reads: CASSKGGGELFF. DNA for the CDR3: TGTGCCAGCAGCAAGGGGGGTGGGGAGCTGTTTTTT.

This sequence joins TRBV19 and TRBJ2-5; D is tentatively TRBD1 or TRBD2 (5 bases each). CDR3 length equals 13 residues. Trimming pared 2 bases from V and 10 bases from J, leaving 14 bases between. From germline, CDR1 is LNHDA and CDR2 SQIVND (reference sequence). The DNA for the CDR3 is TGTGCCAGTAGTATAAGGTTGAGGGGTGGCCAGTACTTC. It yields the protein CASSIRLRGGQYF.

J is TRBJ2-7 and V is TRBV6-5; D unclear. CDR1 is MNHEY and CDR2 is SVGAGI in the germline V gene. This CDR3 comprises 13 residues. Trimming stripped 6 bases from V and 2 bases from J, with 11 bases between. The CDR3 DNA sequence: TGTGCCAGCAGCAGACTGGATACCTACGAGCAGTACTTC. This encodes CASSRLDTYEQYF.

This rearrangement joins TRBV11-2 to TRBJ1-1; D might be TRBD1 (5 bases). The CDR3 has 17 amino acids. V was trimmed by 0 bases and J by 6 bases, leaving 20 bases between them. Germline loops: CDR1 SGHAT, CDR2 FQNNGV. The CDR3 spells CASSLDRGSGSDPEAFF. The CDR3 DNA follows: TGTGCCAGCAGCTTAGATCGGGGGAGTGGGAGCGATCCTGAAGCTTTCTTT.

This chain joins TRBV30 and TRBJ1-4, with a tentative D call TRBD1 (5 bases). V was shortened by 8 bases and J by 7 bases, with 17 bases between the two germline ends. The length of the CDR3 is 13 residues. Germline-derived CDR1 and CDR2 are GTSNPN and SVGIG (reference sequence). CDR3: CAGDLAGGEKLFF. CDR3 in DNA: TGTGCCGGGGATTTAGCTGGGGGTGAAAAACTGTTTTTT.

The chain employs TRBV7-2 and TRBJ1-5; a weak D match, TRBD1 (5 bases). V was clipped by 6 bases and J by 3 bases, with 15 bases between them. Germline CDR1 and CDR2: SGHTA and FQGNSA. CDR3 length: 15 residues. CDR3 residues: CASSGGSGYNQPQHF. CDR3 coding DNA: TGTGCCAGCAGTGGGGGTTCGGGGTACAATCAGCCCCAGCATTTT.

V is TRBV5-4 and J is TRBJ1-1; D is uncertain. V dropped 1 base and J dropped 0 bases, with 10 bases sitting between them. The CDR3 is 15 amino acids. Per germline, CDR1 SGHNT and CDR2 YYREEE (reference sequence). As DNA, the CDR3 is TGTGCCAGCAGCTTGTCTGCCAGCCTGAACACTGAAGCTTTCTTT. Its protein product is CASSLSASLNTEAFF.

This clone appeared a single time. The V gene is TRBV5-1, the J gene TRBJ2-2; D tentatively fits TRBD1 or TRBD2 (6 bases each). Trimming cost V 0 bases and J 2 bases, with 11 bases left between them. The CDR3 totals 16 residues. Germline V gene lookup returns CDR1 SGHRS and CDR2 YFSETQ. The CDR3 sequence is CASSLVSGANTGELFF. CDR3 coding DNA: TGCGCCAGCAGCTTGGTTTCGGGGGCTAACACCGGGGAGCTGTTTTTT. The whole variable domain, remainder taken from reference TRBV5-1 and TRBJ2-2, is KAGVTQTPRYLIKTRGQQVTLSCSPISGHRSVSWYQQTPGQGLQFLFEYFSETQRNKGNFPGRFSGRQFSNSRSEMNVSTLELGDSALYLCASSLVSGANTGELFFGEGSRLTVL.

The gene calls are TRBV9 and TRBJ1-5; tentatively, D is TRBD1 (5 bases). Trimming shortened V by 3 bases and J by 0 bases, and 7 bases separated the two germline ends. Germline lookup yields CDR1 SGDLS and CDR2 YYNGEE. This CDR3 spans 14 amino acids. CDR3 in DNA: TGTGCCAGCAGCGAGGGACCTAGCAATCAGCCCCAGCATTTT. Translating it yields CASSEGPSNQPQHF. The variable domain in full, with the rest retrieved from reference TRBV9 and TRBJ1-5, is DSGVTQTPKHLITATGQRVTLRCSPRSGDLSVYWYQQSLDQGLQFLIQYYNGEERAKGNILERFSAQQFPDLHSELNLSSLELGDSALYFCASSEGPSNQPQHFGDGTRLSIL.

Only a few counts were recorded for this clone. The gene calls are TRBV7-2 and TRBJ1-1; 7 nucleotides align to TRBD1. The V gene's germline CDR1 is SGHTA and CDR2 FQGNSA. Trimming removed 5 bases from V and 5 bases from J; junction bases left unmatched: 14. There are 16 residues in the CDR3. CDR3 bases: TGTGCCAGCAGCCCAAATTCCCGACAGGGAAATACTGAAGCTTTCTTT. It translates to CASSPNSRQGNTEAFF.

The chain uses TRBV6-6 and TRBJ1-1; 8 bases agree with TRBD1. Germline-derived CDR1 and CDR2 are MNHNY and SVGAGI (reference sequence). The CDR3 consists of 15 residues. The junction had 17 bases not matched to a gene; V was cut back by 6 bases and J by 11 bases. CDR3 protein: CASRPPGQGASFAFF. The CDR3 DNA sequence: TGTGCCAGCAGACCACCCGGGCAGGGGGCATCATTTGCTTTCTTT.

The chain uses TRBV5-8 and TRBJ1-2; possibly TRBD1 for D (5 bases). This CDR3 contains 16 residues. CDR1 SGHTS and CDR2 YDEGEE come from the germline V gene. The ends were cut back, 2 bases at V and 5 bases at J, with 19 bases in the middle. The CDR3 nucleotides read TGTGCCAGCAGCTTCACAGGAGCCCAGAGCGCTTATGGCTACACCTTC. Encoded protein: CASSFTGAQSAYGYTF.

V usage is TRBV5-4 and J usage is TRBJ2-4; D is unresolved. V gave up 4 bases and J gave up 6 bases, with 11 bases separating them. The CDR3 covers 13 residues. Germline CDR1 is SGHNT and CDR2 is YYREEE (reference sequence). The CDR3 sequence: CASSRAGLNIQYF. DNA of the CDR3: TGTGCCAGCAGCAGGGCAGGATTAAACATTCAGTACTTC.

In this sample, this clone turned up a few times. The rearrangement joins TRBV4-2 to TRBJ1-5; 8 nucleotides line up with TRBD1. The J segment lost 0 bases and the V segment lost 0 bases, leaving 7 bases of the junction unmatched. CDR3 length: 18 amino acids. Germline-derived CDR1 and CDR2 are LGHNA and YNFKEQ. CDR3 bases: TGTGCCAGCAGCCAAGATGCCCAGGGGGCTTATAGCAATCAGCCCCAGCATTTT. This codes for CASSQDAQGAYSNQPQHF.

V usage is TRBV5-1 and J usage is TRBJ2-3; 8 nucleotides agree with TRBD2. After removal of 4 bases from V and 3 bases from J, the junction contained 4 bases not matched to a gene. Germline V CDR1 and CDR2: SGHRS, YFSETQ. The CDR3 sequence is 14 residues long. The CDR3 loop reads CASSRGGLTDTQYF. The DNA for the CDR3 is TGCGCCAGCAGCCGGGGGGGCCTTACAGATACGCAGTATTTT.